These T cell receptor beta chains were read from a single sample in a study. TCRdb re-derived calls from the 5' RACE reads in MiXCR, one entry per CDR3 protein. The sample includes about 40,000 distinct CDR3 sequences, around 18% of them seen just once. Sequencing was performed on naive CD4+ T cells sorted from a lymph node. These receptors all come from a female donor with breast cancer. CDR3s include the opening cysteine and the closing phenylalanine or tryptophan. A D gene is named only where the DNA matches it firmly. The size of a clone is reported for some rows only, either as once, few or many, or as a class for expanded clones.

v_gene	d_gene	j_gene	abundance	CDR3nt	CDR3aa
TRBV3-1	.	TRBJ2-5	.	TGTGCCAGCAGCCAAGAAGGAGGCCGTTACTTC	CASSQEGGRYF
TRBV20-1	.	TRBJ1-2	many	TGCAGTGCTAGGGGGACTTTGTATGGCTACACCTTC	CSARGTLYGYTF
TRBV7-6	.	TRBJ1-2	.	TGTGCCAGCAGCCCAGGGGTGGGCTATGGCTACACCTTC	CASSPGVGYGYTF
TRBV11-3	TRBD2	TRBJ2-1	few	TGTGCCAGCAGCTTAGGGGTCCTAGCGGGACTAACTCGGGATGAGCAGTTCTTC	CASSLGVLAGLTRDEQFF
TRBV5-6	.	TRBJ2-1	many	TGTGCCAGCAGCGGGGAGCGGTCGGTGGGGAATGAGCAGTTCTTC	CASSGERSVGNEQFF
TRBV7-8	.	TRBJ1-1	few	TGTGCCAGCAGCTTAGTCCCGTTGCGGGGATGGAACACTGAAGCTTTCTTT	CASSLVPLRGWNTEAFF
TRBV10-3	.	TRBJ1-2	many	TGTGCCACCACTGAGACTGGGATCTATGGCTACACCTTC	CATTETGIYGYTF
TRBV10-3	TRBD2	TRBJ2-3	many	TGTGCCATCAGTGAGCCCGGTGGGAGGGCGGAAGGAGATACGCAGTATTTT	CAISEPGGRAEGDTQYF
TRBV4-2	TRBD1	TRBJ2-7	few	TGTGCCAGCAGCCAAGCCGGGACAGGGGGAGACGAGCAGTACTTC	CASSQAGTGGDEQYF
TRBV20-1	.	TRBJ2-2	.	TGCAGTGCTGGCCCCATGGGAGCGGACGGGGAGCTGTTTTTT	CSAGPMGADGELFF
TRBV6-5	TRBD1	TRBJ2-4	.	TGTGCCAGCAGTCCCCGGGACAGTAAAAACATTCAGTACTTC	CASSPRDSKNIQYF
TRBV20-1	.	TRBJ2-1	many	TGCAGTGCTAGAGATAGCTTTGATGAGCAGTTCTTC	CSARDSFDEQFF
TRBV4-1	TRBD1	TRBJ1-2	many	TGCGCCAGCAGCCAACTGGGACAGGGAGATGGCTACACCTTC	CASSQLGQGDGYTF
TRBV7-2	.	TRBJ1-2	medium-sized	TGTGCCAGCTCGCCAGGAGCTAACTATGGCTACACCTTC	CASSPGANYGYTF
TRBV7-3	TRBD1	TRBJ2-1	many	TGTGCCAGCAGCTTAGGGACAGGCCTGACAAATGAGCAGTTCTTC	CASSLGTGLTNEQFF
TRBV20-1	TRBD1	TRBJ2-3	few	TGCAGCCCCCCGTCACCAGACAGGGGCACAGATACGCAGTATTTT	CSPPSPDRGTDTQYF
TRBV5-1	TRBD1	TRBJ1-2	few	TGCGCCAGCAGCTTCCCGGGACAGGACTATGGCTACACCTTC	CASSFPGQDYGYTF
TRBV20-1	.	TRBJ2-5	few	TGCAGTGCTAGAGTTCCTAGCCTAGAGACCCAGTACTTC	CSARVPSLETQYF
TRBV12-3/TRBV12-4	.	TRBJ1-2	.	TGTGCCAGCAGTTTACAGCTCGTTAACTATGGCTACACCTTC	CASSLQLVNYGYTF
TRBV6-1	.	TRBJ1-4	few	TGTGCCAGCAGTGATTTACAGGGAAGAACTAATGAAAAACTGTTTTTT	CASSDLQGRTNEKLFF
TRBV18	.	TRBJ2-7	few	TGTGCCAGCTCCACCAGGGGTAACCCATCCTACGAGCAGTACTTC	CASSTRGNPSYEQYF
TRBV6-5	.	TRBJ2-2	.	TGTGCCACCGCACCCGTGATCGCGAACACCGGGGAGCTGTTTTTT	CATAPVIANTGELFF
TRBV12-3/TRBV12-4	.	TRBJ1-5	.	TGTGCCAGCAACCCTGGTCGGGGGGGTCAGCCCCAGCATTTT	CASNPGRGGQPQHF
TRBV29-1	.	TRBJ1-2	.	TGCAGCGCCTGGTGGGAACGCGGCTACACCTTC	CSAWWERGYTF
TRBV20-1	TRBD1	TRBJ2-7	many	TGCAGTGCTAGGCCAGGGACAGGGTATCGCGAGCAGTACTTC	CSARPGTGYREQYF
TRBV4-1	TRBD2	TRBJ2-2	.	TGCGCCAGCAGCTCTCCCGGACTAGCGGGATCCCGCACCGGGGAGCTGTCTTTT	CASSSPGLAGSRTGELSF
TRBV6-2/TRBV6-3	.	TRBJ1-1	few	TGTGCCAGCACGGACCCCACTGAAGCTTTCTTT	CASTDPTEAFF
TRBV5-1	TRBD1	TRBJ1-2	.	TGCGCCAGCAGCCATGGGACAGGGGATGGCTACACCTTC	CASSHGTGDGYTF
TRBV20-1	TRBD1	TRBJ1-1	few	TGCAGTGCTAGGACAGGGGGGGGTACTGAAGCTTTCTTT	CSARTGGGTEAFF
TRBV12-3/TRBV12-4	.	TRBJ2-1	.	TGTGCCAGCAAACCCGACGGGGGTCTTCGGAGTGGCAATGAGCAGTTCTTC	CASKPDGGLRSGNEQFF
TRBV6-5	TRBD1	TRBJ1-1	.	TGTGCCAGCAGTTACTCGGGGGACAGAGGAGCTTTCTTT	CASSYSGDRGAFF
TRBV5-1	.	TRBJ2-2	few	TGCGCCAGTATGACAGATCCGAACACCGGGGAGCTGTTTTTT	CASMTDPNTGELFF
TRBV7-2	.	TRBJ2-3	few	TGTGCCAGCAGCCGACCCGCGGAAAATACGCAGTATTTT	CASSRPAENTQYF
TRBV20-1	.	TRBJ1-1	many	TGCAGTGCCGGAGACGTGCTGAACACTGAAGCTTTCTTT	CSAGDVLNTEAFF
TRBV6-1	TRBD1	TRBJ2-7	few	TGTGCCAGCAGTTTTAATCGGGACAGCTACGAGCAGTACTTC	CASSFNRDSYEQYF
TRBV29-1	.	TRBJ1-2	medium-sized	TGCAGCGTTGATCTTGGGCGGGGTGGCTACACCTTC	CSVDLGRGGYTF
TRBV9	.	TRBJ2-1	.	TGTGCCAGCAGCGTAGAGGATAGCAGGAGATCTGGGCTGTTCTTC	CASSVEDSRRSGLFF
TRBV5-4	.	TRBJ1-2	.	TGTGCCAGCAGTTCGGATAACTATGGCTACACCTTC	CASSSDNYGYTF
TRBV3-1	.	TRBJ2-7	.	TGTGCGAGCAGCCAATTTATCTCCTCCTACGAGCAGTACTTC	CASSQFISSYEQYF
TRBV5-1	.	TRBJ2-1	few	TGCGCCAGCAGCTTGGGAGGCGGGGGCGACTCCCATGAGCAGTTCTTC	CASSLGGGGDSHEQFF
TRBV7-8	.	TRBJ2-3	.	TGTGCCAGCAGCGGCCGACTAGTTCGGGATACGCAGTATTTT	CASSGRLVRDTQYF
TRBV5-1	TRBD2	TRBJ2-1	few	TGCGCCAGCAGCTTGGGCAACACAGCGGGGGGAAATGAGCAGTTCTTC	CASSLGNTAGGNEQFF
TRBV7-8	.	TRBJ1-2	many	TGTGCCAGCAGCTTTGGCCAGGGAGGCTACACCTTC	CASSFGQGGYTF
TRBV5-1	.	TRBJ1-5	few	TGCGCCAGCAGCTTGGATTCCGGGGCCGCGCCCCAGCATTTT	CASSLDSGAAPQHF
TRBV7-3	TRBD2	TRBJ2-3	.	TGTGCCAGCACCCGTAGCGGACTAGCCACAGGTACGCAGTATTTT	CASTRSGLATGTQYF
TRBV20-1	.	TRBJ1-1	few	TGCAGTGCTAGAAGGGGGGGCAGGGACACTGAAGCTTTCTTT	CSARRGGRDTEAFF
TRBV3-1	TRBD2	TRBJ2-1	few	TGTGCCAGCAGCCAATCGGCTAGCGGGGGCAATGAGCAGTTCTTC	CASSQSASGGNEQFF
TRBV20-1	.	TRBJ1-2	many	TGCAGTGCTAGAGATTTAAGGGATGCAGCGCTCTATGGCTACACCTTC	CSARDLRDAALYGYTF